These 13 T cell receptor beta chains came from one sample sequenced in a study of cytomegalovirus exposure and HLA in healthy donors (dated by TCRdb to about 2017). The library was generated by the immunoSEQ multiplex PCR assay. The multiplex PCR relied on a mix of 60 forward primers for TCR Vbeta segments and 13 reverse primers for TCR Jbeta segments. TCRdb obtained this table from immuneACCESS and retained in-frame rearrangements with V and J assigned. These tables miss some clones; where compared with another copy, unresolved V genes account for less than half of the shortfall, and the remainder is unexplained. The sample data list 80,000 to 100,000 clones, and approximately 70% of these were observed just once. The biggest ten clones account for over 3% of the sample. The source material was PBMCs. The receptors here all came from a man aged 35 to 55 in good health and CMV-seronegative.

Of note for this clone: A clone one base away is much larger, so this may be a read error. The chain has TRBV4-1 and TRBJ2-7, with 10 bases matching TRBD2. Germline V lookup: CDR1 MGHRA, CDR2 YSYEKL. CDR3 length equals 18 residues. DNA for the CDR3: TGCGCCATCAGCCTCTGGGCTAGCGGGGGAGGGAACCCCTACGAGCAGTACTTC. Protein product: CAISLWASGGGNPYEQYF.

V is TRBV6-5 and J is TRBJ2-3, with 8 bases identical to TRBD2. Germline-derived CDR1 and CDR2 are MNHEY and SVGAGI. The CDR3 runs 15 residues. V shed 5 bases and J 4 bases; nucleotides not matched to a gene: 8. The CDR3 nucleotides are TGTGCCAGCAGTCGCAGCGGGGGAAGCGCAGATACGCAGTATTTT. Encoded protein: CASSRSGGSADTQYF.

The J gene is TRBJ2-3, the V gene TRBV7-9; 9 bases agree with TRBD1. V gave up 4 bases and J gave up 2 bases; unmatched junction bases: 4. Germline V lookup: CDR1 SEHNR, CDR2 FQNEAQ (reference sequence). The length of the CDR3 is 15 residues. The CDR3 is CASSSGQGYTDTQYF. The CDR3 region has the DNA TGTGCCAGCAGCTCGGGACAGGGATACACAGATACGCAGTATTTT.

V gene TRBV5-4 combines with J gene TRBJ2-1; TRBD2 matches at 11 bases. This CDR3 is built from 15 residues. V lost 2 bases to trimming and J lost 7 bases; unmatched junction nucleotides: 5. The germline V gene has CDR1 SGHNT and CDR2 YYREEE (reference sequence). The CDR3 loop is CASSFRSGGENEQFF. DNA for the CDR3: TGTGCCAGCAGCTTCCGTAGCGGGGGGGAAAATGAGCAGTTCTTC.

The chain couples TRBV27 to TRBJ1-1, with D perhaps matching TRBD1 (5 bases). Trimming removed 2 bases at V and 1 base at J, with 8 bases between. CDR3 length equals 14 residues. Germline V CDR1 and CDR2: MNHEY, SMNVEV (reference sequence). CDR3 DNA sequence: TGTGCCAGCAGTTTAAAGGGGCCGAACACTGAAGCTTTCTTT. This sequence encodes CASSLKGPNTEAFF.

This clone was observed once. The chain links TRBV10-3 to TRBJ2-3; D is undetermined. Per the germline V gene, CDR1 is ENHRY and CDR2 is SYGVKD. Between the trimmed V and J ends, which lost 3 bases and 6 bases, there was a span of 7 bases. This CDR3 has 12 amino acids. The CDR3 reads CAISDPRDTQYF. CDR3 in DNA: TGTGCCATCAGTGACCCCCGGGATACGCAGTATTTT.

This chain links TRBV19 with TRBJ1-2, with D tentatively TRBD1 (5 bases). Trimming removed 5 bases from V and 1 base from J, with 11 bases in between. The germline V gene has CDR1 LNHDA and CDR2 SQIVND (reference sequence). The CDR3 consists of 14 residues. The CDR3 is CASSFTGFNYGYTF. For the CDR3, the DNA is TGTGCCAGTAGTTTTACAGGATTTAACTATGGCTACACCTTC.

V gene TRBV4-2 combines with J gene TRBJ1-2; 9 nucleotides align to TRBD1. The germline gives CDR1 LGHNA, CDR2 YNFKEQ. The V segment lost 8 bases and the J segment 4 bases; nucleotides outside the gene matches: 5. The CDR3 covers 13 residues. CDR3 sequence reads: CASSRTGVYGYTF. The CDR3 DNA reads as TGTGCCAGCTCTAGGACAGGGGTCTATGGCTACACCTTC.

The chain's CDR3 is CAWGRGEAEAFF. The CDR3 DNA is TGTGCCTGGGGCCGTGGGGAGGCTGAAGCTTTCTTT. The V and J genes are TRBV30 and TRBJ1-1; no clear D. Germline-derived CDR1 and CDR2 are GTSNPN and SVGIG (reference sequence). V was clipped by 5 bases and J by 6 bases, with 13 bases between them. The CDR3 is 12 amino acids. Drawing the rest from reference TRBV30 and TRBJ1-1, the complete variable domain is SQTIHQWPATLVQPVGSPLSLECTVEGTSNPNLYWYRQAAGRGLQLLFYSVGIGQISSEVPQNLSASRPQDRQFILSSKKLLLSDSGFYLCAWGRGEAEAFFGQGTRLTVV.

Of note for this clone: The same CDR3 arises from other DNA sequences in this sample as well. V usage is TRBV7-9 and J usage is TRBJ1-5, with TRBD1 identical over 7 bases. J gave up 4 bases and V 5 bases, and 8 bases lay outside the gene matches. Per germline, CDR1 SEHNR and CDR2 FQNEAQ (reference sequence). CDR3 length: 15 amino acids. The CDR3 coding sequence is TGTGCCAGCAGCCGAGACAGGGTTGGGAATCAGCCCCAGCATTTT. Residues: CASSRDRVGNQPQHF.

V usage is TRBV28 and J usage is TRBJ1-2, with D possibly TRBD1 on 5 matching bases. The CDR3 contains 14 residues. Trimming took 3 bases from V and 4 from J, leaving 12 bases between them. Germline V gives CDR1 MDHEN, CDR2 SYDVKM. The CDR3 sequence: CASSLSGEAYGYTF. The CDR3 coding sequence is TGTGCCAGCAGTTTGTCGGGGGAGGCCTATGGCTACACCTTC.

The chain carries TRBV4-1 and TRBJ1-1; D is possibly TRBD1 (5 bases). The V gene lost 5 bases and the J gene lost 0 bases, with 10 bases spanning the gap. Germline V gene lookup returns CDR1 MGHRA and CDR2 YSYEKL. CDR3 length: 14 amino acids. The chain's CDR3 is CASSRGSMNTEAFF. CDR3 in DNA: TGCGCCAGCAGCAGGGGTAGCATGAACACTGAAGCTTTCTTT.

CDR3 sequence (DNA): TGTGCCAGCAGCTTAATAGCACGCGCCGGGGAGCTGTTTTTT. Amino acids: CASSLIARAGELFF. This sequence joins TRBV7-2 and TRBJ2-2; D remains unclear. The germline V and J ends were trimmed by 2 bases and 6 bases, with 10 bases remaining between them. CDR3 length: 14 residues. Germline V CDR1 and CDR2: SGHTA, FQGNSA.